This TCR beta chain was captured by sequencing in a study of shared clonotypes between healthy human individuals. The donors were all Caucasian adults (living in Nashville, Tennessee). Worth noting for this clone: This CDR3 is also generated by other DNA sequences in the sample.

The repertoire was sequenced with immunoSEQ multiplex PCR; TCRdb's copy has only in-frame clones and lacks some. The table records about 2 million clones, over 85% of them present only once. Germline CDR1 SGHRS, CDR2 YFSETQ. V shed 5 bases and J 3 bases; nucleotides not matched to a gene: 6. This CDR3 region has 14 residues. The chain joins TRBV5-1 to TRBJ2-7; 9 bases are a match to TRBD1. The sample was naive CD4+ T cells sorted from blood. Subset in this sample: CD45RA+ positively selected. This TCR derives from a man aged 18-30 years in good health. CDR3 nucleotide sequence: TGCGCCAGCAGTTCCGGGACAGGGAACTACGAGCAGTACTTC. It yields the protein CASSSGTGNYEQYF. The whole variable domain, remainder taken from reference TRBV5-1 and TRBJ2-7, is KAGVTQTPRYLIKTRGQQVTLSCSPISGHRSVSWYQQTPGQGLQFLFEYFSETQRNKGNFPGRFSGRQFSNSRSEMNVSTLELGDSALYLCASSSGTGNYEQYFGPGTRLTVT.